The next 7 T cell receptor beta chains were all read from a single sample in a study of T cells in Graves' hyperthyroidism and ophthalmopathy. RNA transcripts served as the template for amplifying TCR beta CDR3 regions. An initial round of RT-PCR targeting the TCR CDR3 relied on the HTBI primer set. One entry per CDR3 protein results from TCRdb running MiXCR on the multiplex PCR reads. This sample has 660,000 or so distinct CDR3 sequences, with 20% to 25% found just once. Sequenced input: blood. These TCRs come from a young man with Graves' ophthalmopathy.

This clonotype was found many times. V usage is TRBV20-1 and J usage is TRBJ2-1; the match to TRBD2 covers 8 bases. V dropped 5 bases and J dropped 10; count of bases not matched to a gene: 7. Germline V lookup: CDR1 DFQATT, CDR2 SNEGSKA (reference sequence). The CDR3 is 12 amino acids. The CDR3 bases are TGCAGTGCTCAAGCGGGAGCGGGGGAGCAGTTCTTC. This encodes CSAQAGAGEQFF.

The J gene is TRBJ2-3, the V gene TRBV28; 11 bases match TRBD2. The CDR3 is 14 amino acids. V shed 6 bases, J shed 5 bases, and the junction held 4 bases outside the gene matches. Germline V lookup: CDR1 MDHEN, CDR2 SYDVKM. The CDR3 DNA reads TGTGCCAGCAGCACTAGCGGGAGTGGAGATACGCAGTATTTT. This sequence encodes CASSTSGSGDTQYF.

This chain joins TRBV4-1 and TRBJ2-1; D is unresolved. CDR1 and CDR2 (germline): MGHRA, YSYEKL. The CDR3 runs 17 residues. V lost 1 base to trimming and J lost 0 bases, with 13 bases between them. This CDR3 is CASSQVMSGLSYNEQFF. The CDR3, as DNA: TGCGCCAGCAGCCAAGTAATGTCGGGTCTCTCCTACAATGAGCAGTTCTTC.

This chain connects TRBV7-9 to TRBJ2-7, with a possible D match to TRBD2 (5 bases). With 1 base removed from V and 7 bases from J, the gap between germline ends came to 8 bases. The CDR3 is 12 residues long. CDR1 is SEHNR, CDR2 FQNEAQ, per germline (reference sequence). CDR3 nucleotides: TGTGCCAGCAGCTTAGACGGGAAAGAGCAGTACTTC. Encoded protein: CASSLDGKEQYF.

The V and J genes are TRBV20-1 and TRBJ2-1; the D is unclear. This CDR3 comprises 14 residues. Germline CDR1 is DFQATT and CDR2 is SNEGSKA (reference sequence). V shed 0 bases and J shed 4 bases, with 10 bases lying between them. The CDR3 DNA follows: TGCAGTGCTAGAGACTCATTCGGGTACAATGAGCAGTTCTTC. Its protein product is CSARDSFGYNEQFF.

In its sample, this clonotype was seen a few times. J is TRBJ2-1 and V is TRBV27; D call uncertain. V shed 3 bases and J shed 4 bases, with 10 bases lying between them. Germline CDR1 and CDR2: MNHEY and SMNVEV (reference sequence). This CDR3 comprises 14 residues. The CDR3 DNA is TGTGCCAGCAGTTTTAATATCCAGTACAATGAGCAGTTCTTC. It codes for CASSFNIQYNEQFF.

To note about this clonotype: One junction end disagrees with the germline gene, perhaps due to a read error. The chain uses TRBV20-1 and TRBJ1-1; tentatively, D is TRBD1 (6 bases). The germline CDR1 and CDR2 sequences are DFQATT and SNEGSKA (reference sequence). This CDR3 contains 13 residues. Here the CDR3 DNA reads TGCAGTGCTGGGGGAGGGGGACCTACTGAAGTTTTCTTT. Translated: CSAGGGGPTEVFF.